Below, 4 T cell receptor beta chains from the same sample are listed, as sequenced in a study of T cell responses to AZD1222 COVID-19 vaccine. TCRdb's copy holds only in-frame clones and misses some; the assay was immunoSEQ multiplex PCR. The sample yields approximately 140,000 clones, approximately 93% seen once. The sequencing used peripheral blood, collected on day 0 of AZD1222 vaccination. The receptors were sampled from an adult in good health.

V is TRBV24-1 and J is TRBJ1-1; D possibly corresponds to TRBD1 (5 bases). Germline CDR1 is KGHDR and CDR2 is SFDVKD. Between the trimmed V and J ends, which lost 10 bases and 5 bases, there was a span of 19 bases. The CDR3 sequence is 14 residues long. CDR3 nucleotides: TGTGCCACGCATAGTGGTCGTCAGGGAACTGAAGCTTTCTTT. This gives the protein CATHSGRQGTEAFF.

This clone came up once. This chain joins TRBV3-1 (or the pseudogene TRBV3-2) and TRBJ1-1; D is undetermined. Germline lookup yields CDR1 LGHDT and CDR2 YNNKEL (reference sequence). V lost 0 bases and J lost 8, with 10 bases in between. The CDR3 runs to 13 residues. The CDR3 DNA sequence: TGTGCCAGCAGCCAAGAGTCCCGGGGAGAAGCTTTCTTT. Its protein product is CASSQESRGEAFF.

The genes are TRBV7-2 and TRBJ1-2; TRBD1 matches at 9 bases. This CDR3 contains 15 residues. V was clipped by 5 bases and J by 5 bases; unmatched bases: 9. CDR1 is SGHTA, CDR2 FQGNSA, per germline. The CDR3 nucleotides read TGTGCCAGCAGCCTACGCTATGGACAGGGGTATGGCTACACCTTC. Encoded protein: CASSLRYGQGYGYTF.

V gene TRBV7-9 combines with J gene TRBJ1-2; no reliable D call. The germline CDR1 and CDR2 sequences are SEHNR and FQNEAQ (reference sequence). This CDR3 has 12 amino acids. The V end lost 1 base, the J end lost 5 bases, and 5 bases lay between the germline ends. The CDR3 nucleotides are TGTGCCAGCAGCTTAGGCCTTTATGGCTACACCTTC. This sequence encodes CASSLGLYGYTF.